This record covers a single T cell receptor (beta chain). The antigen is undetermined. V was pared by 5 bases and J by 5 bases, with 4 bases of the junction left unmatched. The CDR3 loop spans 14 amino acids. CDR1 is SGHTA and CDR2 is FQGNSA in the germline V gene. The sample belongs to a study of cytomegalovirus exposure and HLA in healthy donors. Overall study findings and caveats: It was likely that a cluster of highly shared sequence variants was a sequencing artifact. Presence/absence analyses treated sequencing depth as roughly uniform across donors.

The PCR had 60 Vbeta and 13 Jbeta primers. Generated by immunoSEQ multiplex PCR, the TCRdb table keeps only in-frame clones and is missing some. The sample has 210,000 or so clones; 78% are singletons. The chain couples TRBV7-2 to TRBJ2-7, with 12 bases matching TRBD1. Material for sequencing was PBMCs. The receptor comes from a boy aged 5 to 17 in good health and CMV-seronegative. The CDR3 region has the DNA TGTGCCAGCAGCCCAGGGACAGGGGGCGACGAGCAGTACTTC. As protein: CASSPGTGGDEQYF.